This T cell receptor (delta chain) was recorded in a study of Vδ1+ human thymocytes. Thymocytes were sorted as CD3+ TCRVdelta1+ TCRVdelta2- after alphabeta T cell depletion. Concerning this clone itself: Its antigen is not known.

Extracted RNA was reverse transcribed into cDNA. Pooled V-gene forward primers with one constant-region reverse primer generated the CDR3 amplicons by multiplex PCR. TCRdb made new clone calls on the multiplex PCR reads using CATT. The sample gives 50,000 to 75,000 delta-chain clones, roughly 16% of which show up once; about 0.4% is in the top ten. The study's findings and limits: Highly polyclonal TRG and TRD repertoires with Gaussian CDR3 length distributions appeared in thymus. TRD repertoires were essentially private, unlike widely shared TRG clonotypes. Despite high sort purity, around 19% of thymic T cell receptor delta sequences were Vdelta2.

This CDR3 contains 20 residues. The ends lost 1 base at V and 0 bases at J; junction bases unmatched: 15. Germline V gene sequence: CDR1 TSWWSYY, CDR2 QGS. Sequencing was done on a sample of Vdelta1+ gamma-delta thymocytes from the thymus. Subset given: FACS-sorted CD3+ TCRalphabeta- TCRVdelta1+ TCRVdelta2- thymocytes. The sequence derives from a girl in the first two years of life who had congenital heart surgery. This rearrangement joins TRDV1 to TRDJ1, with 9 bases fitting TRDD3. The CDR3 sequence is CALGEPLSWGMWDNTDKLIF. In nucleotides, the CDR3 is TGTGCTCTTGGGGAACCCTTAAGCTGGGGGATGTGGGATAACACCGATAAACTCATCTTT.